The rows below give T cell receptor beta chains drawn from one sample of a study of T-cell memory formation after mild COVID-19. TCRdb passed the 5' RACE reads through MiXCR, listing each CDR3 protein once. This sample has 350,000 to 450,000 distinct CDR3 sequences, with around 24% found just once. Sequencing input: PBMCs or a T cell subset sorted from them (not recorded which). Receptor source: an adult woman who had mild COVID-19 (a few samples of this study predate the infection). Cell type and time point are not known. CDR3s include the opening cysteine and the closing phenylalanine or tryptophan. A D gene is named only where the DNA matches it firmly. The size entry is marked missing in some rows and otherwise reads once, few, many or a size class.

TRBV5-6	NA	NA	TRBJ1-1	CASSLGTLNTEAFF	TGTGCCAGCAGCTTAGGGACATTGAACACTGAAGCTTTCTTT
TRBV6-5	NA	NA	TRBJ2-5	CASSYSHDRGETQYF	TGTGCCAGCAGTTACTCCCACGACCGGGGGGAGACCCAGTACTTC
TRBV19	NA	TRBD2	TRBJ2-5	CASSLGTSGSMYQETQYF	TGTGCCAGTAGTCTCGGGACTAGCGGGAGTATGTACCAAGAGACCCAGTACTTC
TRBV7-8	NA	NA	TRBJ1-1	CASSFSQDEAFF	TGTGCCAGCAGCTTTTCTCAGGATGAAGCTTTCTTT
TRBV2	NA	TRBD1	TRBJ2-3	CASTRTGVVTDTQYF	TGTGCCAGCACCCGGACAGGGGTTGTCACAGATACGCAGTATTTT
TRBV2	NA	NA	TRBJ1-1	CASSGGGVTEAFF	TGTGCCAGCAGTGGAGGGGGAGTCACTGAAGCTTTCTTT
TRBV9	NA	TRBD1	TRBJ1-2	CASSVDSGQLYYGYTF	TGTGCCAGCAGCGTAGACTCGGGACAGCTCTACTATGGCTACACCTTC
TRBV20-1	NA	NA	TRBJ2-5	CSANGPVMETQYF	TGCAGTGCTAACGGACCTGTAATGGAGACCCAGTACTTC
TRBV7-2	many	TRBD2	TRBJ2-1	CASSGGLAASNEQFF	TGTGCCAGCAGCGGGGGACTAGCGGCCTCAAATGAGCAGTTCTTC
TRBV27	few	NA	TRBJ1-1	CASSIESGAGTEAFF	TGTGCCAGCAGTATAGAGTCAGGGGCGGGCACTGAAGCTTTCTTT
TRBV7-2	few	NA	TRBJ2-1	CASSPPPRDEQFF	TGTGCCAGCAGCCCCCCCCCACGGGATGAGCAGTTCTTC
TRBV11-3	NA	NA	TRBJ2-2	CASSFSGDTGELFF	TGTGCCAGCAGCTTTTCAGGGGACACCGGGGAGCTGTTTTTT
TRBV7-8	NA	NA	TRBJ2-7	CASSSSAGSSYEQYF	TGTGCCAGCAGCTCCTCCGCGGGCAGCTCCTACGAGCAGTACTTC
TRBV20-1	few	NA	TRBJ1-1	CSASSSFGNTEAFF	TGCAGTGCTAGTAGCAGCTTCGGGAACACTGAAGCTTTCTTT
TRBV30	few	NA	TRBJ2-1	CAWSVDGGGYNEQFF	TGTGCCTGGAGTGTTGATGGGGGCGGTTACAATGAGCAGTTCTTC
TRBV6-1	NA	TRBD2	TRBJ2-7	CASSGRVSEQYF	TGTGCCAGCAGCGGGAGGGTCTCCGAGCAGTACTTC
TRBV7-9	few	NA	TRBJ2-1	CASSSGPAEQFF	TGTGCCAGCAGCTCGGGGCCTGCGGAGCAGTTCTTC
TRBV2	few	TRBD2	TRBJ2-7	CASSELGGRSSYEQYF	TGTGCCAGCAGCGAGCTTGGCGGGAGGAGCTCCTACGAGCAGTACTTC
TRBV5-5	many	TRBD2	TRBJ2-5	CASSFNAGLNQETQYF	TGTGCCAGCAGCTTTAATGCGGGACTAAACCAAGAGACCCAGTACTTC
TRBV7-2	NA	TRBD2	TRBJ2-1	CASSSGLDGANEQFF	TGTGCCAGCAGCTCCGGACTAGATGGTGCGAATGAGCAGTTCTTC
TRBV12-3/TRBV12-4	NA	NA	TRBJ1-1	CASSPPRGGPPNTEAFF	TGTGCCAGCAGTCCCCCGCGCGGAGGGCCCCCGAACACTGAAGCTTTCTTT
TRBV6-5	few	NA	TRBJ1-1	CASSYGRGRDTEAFF	TGTGCCAGCAGTTACGGGAGGGGAAGGGACACTGAAGCTTTCTTT
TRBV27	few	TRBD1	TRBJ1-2	CASSNYRGNDGYTF	TGTGCCAGCAGCAACTACAGGGGTAACGATGGCTACACCTTC
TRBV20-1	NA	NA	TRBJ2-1	CSASGRYNEQFF	TGCAGTGCTAGCGGACGATACAATGAGCAGTTCTTC
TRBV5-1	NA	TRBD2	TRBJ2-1	CASSEAAGAYNEQFF	TGCGCCAGCAGCGAAGCCGCGGGGGCCTACAATGAGCAGTTCTTC
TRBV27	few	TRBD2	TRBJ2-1	CASSFWEGAYNEQFF	TGTGCCAGCAGTTTTTGGGAGGGAGCCTACAATGAGCAGTTCTTC
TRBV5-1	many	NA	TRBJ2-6	CASSLRESGANVLTF	TGCGCCAGCAGCCTCAGGGAGTCTGGGGCCAACGTCCTGACTTTC
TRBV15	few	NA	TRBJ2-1	CASSKGATYNEQFF	TGTGCCTCGTCGAAGGGAGCAACCTACAATGAGCAGTTCTTC
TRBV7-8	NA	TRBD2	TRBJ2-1	CASSYPSGANSYNEQFF	TGTGCCAGCAGTTACCCTAGCGGGGCGAACTCCTACAATGAGCAGTTCTTC
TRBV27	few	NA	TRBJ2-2	CASRRTLNTGELFF	TGTGCCAGCAGACGGACGTTGAACACCGGGGAGCTGTTTTTT
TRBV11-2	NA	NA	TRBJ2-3	CASSLVAGNTDTQYF	TGTGCCAGCAGCTTAGTTGCGGGAAACACAGATACGCAGTATTTT
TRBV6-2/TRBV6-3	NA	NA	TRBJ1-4	CASSSGEKLFF	TGTGCCAGCAGTTCAGGAGAAAAACTGTTTTTT
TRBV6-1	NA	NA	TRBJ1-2	CASSAGTYNYGYTF	TGTGCCAGCAGTGCCGGGACATATAACTATGGCTACACCTTC
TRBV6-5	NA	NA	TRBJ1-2	CASRGGPENGYTF	TGTGCCAGCAGGGGGGGCCCGGAGAATGGCTACACCTTC
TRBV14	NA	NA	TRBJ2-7	CASSQYRVHEQYF	TGTGCCAGCAGCCAATACAGGGTCCACGAGCAGTACTTC
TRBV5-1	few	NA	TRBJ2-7	CASSLEVGFDEQYF	TGCGCCAGCAGCTTGGAGGTCGGCTTCGACGAGCAGTACTTC
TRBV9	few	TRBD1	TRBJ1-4	CASSPYGQGVNEKLFF	TGTGCCAGCAGCCCCTATGGACAGGGCGTAAATGAAAAACTGTTTTTT
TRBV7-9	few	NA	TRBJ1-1	CASNKAGTWNTEAFF	TGTGCCAGCAACAAGGCTGGGACTTGGAACACTGAAGCTTTCTTT
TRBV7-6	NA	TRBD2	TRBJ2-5	CASSLAWTSGGEETQYF	TGTGCCAGCAGCTTAGCTTGGACTAGCGGAGGGGAAGAGACCCAGTACTTC
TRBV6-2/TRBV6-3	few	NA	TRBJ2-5	CASSLSSVHETQYF	TGTGCCAGCAGCCTCTCCAGCGTGCACGAGACCCAGTACTTC
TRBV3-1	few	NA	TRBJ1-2	CASSQGSGYGYTF	TGTGCCAGCAGCCAAGGTTCAGGGTATGGCTACACCTTC
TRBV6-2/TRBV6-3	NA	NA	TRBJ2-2	CASSYSAWTGELFF	TGTGCCAGCAGTTACTCCGCGTGGACCGGGGAGCTGTTTTTT
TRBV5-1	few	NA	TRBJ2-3	CASSETGDTQYF	TGCGCCAGCAGCGAGACAGGAGATACGCAGTATTTT
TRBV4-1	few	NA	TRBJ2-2	CASSQVPGELFF	TGCGCCAGCAGCCAGGTCCCCGGGGAGCTGTTTTTT
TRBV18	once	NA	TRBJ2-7	CASSPGQAAIYEQYF	TGTGCCAGCTCACCAGGGCAAGCGGCGATCTACGAGCAGTACTTC